This TCR beta chain came from a study of cytomegalovirus exposure and HLA in healthy donors. Some clones are missing from TCRdb's copy, which holds only in-frame ones; the method was immunoSEQ multiplex PCR. Of more than 95,000 clones listed, 70% to 90% are singletons. Trimming removed 0 bases from V and 9 bases from J; junction bases left unmatched: 9. CDR1 and CDR2 from the germline V gene are ENHRY and SYGVKD. The length of the CDR3 is 17 residues. The donors were members of the approximately 130-subject validation cohort (separate from the approximately 730-subject first cohort). The TCR was taken from a woman aged 18-35 years in good health and CMV-seronegative. Sequencing used PBMCs. The rearrangement links TRBV10-3 to TRBJ2-1; TRBD2 aligns across 12 bases. This chain's CDR3 is CAISESTPTSGGGEQFF. The CDR3 DNA reads TGTGCCATCAGTGAGTCGACCCCGACTAGCGGGGGTGGTGAGCAGTTCTTC.